The clone carrying this T cell receptor (beta chain) was picked up many times. Antigen unknown. Per the original data handling: There were a median of approximately 100,000 TCRs per sample, with a range from roughly 20,000 to 750,000. One entry per CDR3 protein results from TCRdb running MiXCR on the RACE reads. The V and J calls, along with clone size, are taken from TCRdb and not from the paper's own processing. Among about 84,000 distinct CDR3 sequences listed, 11% were seen once. Germline V gene sequence: CDR1 GTSNPN, CDR2 SVGIG (reference sequence). Between the trimmed V and J ends, which lost 2 bases and 8 bases, there was a span of 9 bases. The CDR3 loop spans 11 amino acids. This sample stems from a study of human T cells and chemical hapten exposure. Study as a whole: All through the roughly 25-week study, the scalp of each patient received diphenylcyclopropenone doses weekly. Findings and limits, study-wide: Having alopecia, donors may respond immunologically unlike healthy people. Expanded TCRs grouped into significantly more large CDR3 similarity clusters than controls produced.

Time point noted: patch test 3, about 24 weeks after DPC sensitization. Treatment meaning: therapeutic diphenylcyclopropenone sensitization with weekly scalp DPC. The chain recombines TRBV30 with TRBJ2-5; no clear D gene. The receptor comes from a woman between 45 and 60 years old with alopecia areata. Some clones in this sample may be carry-over from other donors' samples. Sample: whole blood, taken in connection with sensitization to the hapten diphenylcyclopropenone (DPC). CDR3 DNA sequence: TGTGCCTGGAGTAACCCGCTAACCCAGTACTTC. Translated: CAWSNPLTQYF.